These 16 T cell receptor beta chains share one sample of origin, sequenced in a study of blood T cell repertoires in COVID-19. Using immunoSEQ multiplex PCR, the repertoire was profiled, and TCRdb retains in-frame clones only, with some absent. The sample includes under 55,000 clones, around 90% seen only once; the top ten take 2.2%. Sequences were obtained from peripheral blood. These receptors were obtained from a human donor in a cohort sampled during active COVID-19.

A note on this clone: An end of the junction does not agree with germline; a read error may underlie this. The V and J genes are TRBV27 and TRBJ2-7; perhaps TRBD1 as D (5 bases). The CDR3 is 15 residues long. Germline-derived CDR1 and CDR2 are MNHEY and SMNVEV (reference sequence). The CDR3 sequence is CASSLYDSLAYEQYF. The CDR3, as DNA: TGTGCCAGCAGCTTATATGACAGCCTCGCCTACGAGCAGTACTTC.

This chain connects TRBV5-4 to TRBJ2-7, with 12 nucleotides matching TRBD2. The CDR3 runs to 15 residues. Per germline, CDR1 SGHNT and CDR2 YYREEE (reference sequence). V lost 4 bases, J lost 4 bases, and 6 bases stayed unmatched. The CDR3 coding sequence is TGTGCCAGCAGCCCAGGACTAGCGGGGTTATACGAGCAGTACTTC. Protein: CASSPGLAGLYEQYF.

This chain connects TRBV6-2 or TRBV6-3 to TRBJ2-1; 11 nucleotides match TRBD2. Per germline, CDR1 MNHEY and CDR2 SVGEGT. V lost 0 bases to trimming and J lost 4 bases; unmatched junction nucleotides: 5. CDR3 length: 17 amino acids. CDR3 coding DNA: TGTGCCAGCAGTTACTCTCGCCTAGCGGGAGGTTACAATGAGCAGTTCTTC. It yields the protein CASSYSRLAGGYNEQFF.

The table lists this clone with a few counts. The rearrangement joins TRBV3-1 (or the pseudogene TRBV3-2) to TRBJ1-2; D uncertain. Trimming pared 4 bases from V and 7 bases from J, leaving 13 bases between. The germline V gene has CDR1 LGHDT and CDR2 YNNKEL (reference sequence). This CDR3 has 13 residues. The CDR3 DNA is TGTGCCAGCAGCCCCCGGCCGACTCGTGGCTACACCTTC. It codes for CASSPRPTRGYTF.

This chain joins TRBV2 and TRBJ1-2; D is uncertain. The length of the CDR3 is 17 residues. V lost 1 base, J lost 1 base, and 16 bases lay in between. Germline values: CDR1 SNHLY, CDR2 FYNNEI. In nucleotides, the CDR3 is TGTGCCAGCAGTGAAGAGGATGGGCGAAACCTTAACTATGGCTACACCTTC. The encoded protein is CASSEEDGRNLNYGYTF.

This clone has more than one count but fewer than ten. CDR3 DNA: TGCGCCAGCAGCCAAGCTTCCGGGGGGGGAGGTTTGGAGACCCAGTACTTC. Translating it yields CASSQASGGGGLETQYF. The gene calls are TRBV4-3 and TRBJ2-5, with 8 positions matching TRBD2. Trimming at V came to 1 base and at J to 5 bases, leaving 12 bases not matched to a gene. This CDR3 is built from 17 residues. The germline CDR1 and CDR2 sequences are LGHNA and YSLEER.

The gene calls are TRBV11-2 and TRBJ1-1; tentatively, D is TRBD1 (5 bases). The V end lost 5 bases, the J end lost 3 bases, and 10 bases lay between the germline ends. The CDR3 length is 13 residues. The germline gives CDR1 SGHAT, CDR2 FQNNGV. The CDR3 here is CASSPFRDTEAFF. As DNA, the CDR3 is TGTGCCAGCAGCCCCTTCAGGGACACTGAAGCTTTCTTT.

This rearrangement joins TRBV7-2 to TRBJ2-1, with TRBD1 matching 8 bases. The germline V gene has CDR1 SGHTA and CDR2 FQGNSA. J lost 9 bases, V lost 5 bases, and 15 bases had no gene match. CDR3 length equals 16 residues. The CDR3 DNA reads as TGTGCCAGCAGCCCCGCCTTGGACAGGGTGTTGGTTGAGCAGTTCTTC. Translation: CASSPALDRVLVEQFF.

The chain uses TRBV18 and TRBJ2-7, with a tentative D call TRBD1 (7 bases). V was shortened by 6 bases and J by 1 base, with 13 bases between the two germline ends. This CDR3 region has 14 residues. Germline CDR1 KGHSH, CDR2 LQKENI. The CDR3 spells CASSRDSSSYEQYF. The CDR3 DNA is TGTGCCAGCTCGCGGGACAGTAGTTCCTACGAGCAGTACTTC.

The genes are TRBV5-8 and TRBJ2-7, with 10 nucleotides matching TRBD2. J gave up 2 bases and V 5 bases, and 4 bases lay outside the gene matches. The CDR3 totals 14 residues. Germline CDR1 SGHTS, CDR2 YDEGEE. DNA for the CDR3: TGTGCCAGCAGAATAAGCGGGAGGGCCTACGAGCAGTACTTC. As protein: CASRISGRAYEQYF. The whole variable domain, filled in from reference TRBV5-8 and TRBJ2-7, reads EAGVTQSPTHLIKTRGQQATLRCSPISGHTSVYWYQQALGLGLQFLLWYDEGEERNRGNFPPRFSGRQFPNYSSELNVNALELEDSALYLCASRISGRAYEQYFGPGTRLTVT.

The chain couples TRBV19 to TRBJ1-5, with 8 bases identical to TRBD1. In germline, CDR1 is LNHDA, CDR2 SQIVND (reference sequence). This CDR3 is built from 16 residues. The ends lost 3 bases at V and 4 bases at J; junction bases unmatched: 8. CDR3 residues: CASSMGQGAGNQPQHF. The CDR3 DNA sequence: TGTGCCAGTAGTATGGGTCAGGGGGCCGGGAATCAGCCCCAGCATTTT.

This clone was recorded once. The V and J genes are TRBV6-6 and TRBJ2-7; 11 bases align to TRBD2. The CDR3 has 20 residues. J lost 1 base, V lost 6 bases, and 20 bases had no gene match. In germline, CDR1 is MNHNY, CDR2 SVGAGI (reference sequence). The CDR3 DNA follows: TGTGCCAGCAGCGGCCCCTCAGCAGTAGCGGGAGGGCCTGAGTCCTACGAGCAGTACTTC. It translates to CASSGPSAVAGGPESYEQYF.

The V gene is TRBV9, the J gene TRBJ1-4; 7 nucleotides align to TRBD1. CDR3 length: 15 residues. Trimming cost V 0 bases and J 8 bases; bases outside gene matches: 7. CDR1 is SGDLS and CDR2 is YYNGEE in the germline V gene. The CDR3 nucleotides read TGTGCCAGCAGCGTAGGACAGGGACAAAAGGAAAAACTGTTTTTT. Translation gives CASSVGQGQKEKLFF.

The chain is built from TRBV4-1 and TRBJ2-7, with a possible D match to TRBD2 (6 bases). CDR3 length equals 15 residues. V lost 0 bases and J lost 3, with 12 bases in between. Per germline, CDR1 MGHRA and CDR2 YSYEKL. The CDR3 nucleotides are TGCGCCAGCAGCCAAGATCTTGGTAGCGGCTACGAGCAGTACTTC. This gives the protein CASSQDLGSGYEQYF.

J is TRBJ2-2 and V is TRBV28; 8 bases match TRBD2. This CDR3 is 14 amino acids long. Germline V gene lookup returns CDR1 MDHEN and CDR2 SYDVKM. CDR3 DNA: TGTGCATTAGGTTCCGGGACTAGCACCGGGGAGCTGTTTTTT. The encoded protein is CALGSGTSTGELFF.

This clone is a singleton in its sample. The chain recombines TRBV30 with TRBJ2-7, with TRBD2 matching over 8 bases. This CDR3 is built from 15 residues. The trim removed 1 base at V and 1 base at J, leaving 6 bases unmatched. The germline gives CDR1 GTSNPN, CDR2 SVGIG (reference sequence). The CDR3 sequence: CAWSGGLATSYEQYF. The CDR3 DNA follows: TGTGCCTGGAGTGGTGGACTAGCAACTTCCTACGAGCAGTACTTC.